Following are 24 T cell receptor beta chains from one sample sequenced in a study of shared clonotypes between healthy human individuals. Profiling relied on immunoSEQ multiplex PCR, and the TCRdb table lists in-frame clones only, not all of them. This repertoire shows more than 450,000 clones, about four fifths found once; its top ten account for around 13%. What was sequenced was PBMCs. These receptors were taken from a woman in her thirties or forties in good health. Some clones in this sample may be carry-over from other donors' samples.

This clone was counted between two and nine times. The chain links TRBV2 to TRBJ1-1; D remains ambiguous. Trimming removed 1 base at V and 3 bases at J, with 6 bases between. Germline CDR1 and CDR2: SNHLY and FYNNEI. The CDR3 loop spans 13 amino acids. This CDR3 is CASSEVVDTEAFF. As DNA, the CDR3 is TGTGCCAGCAGTGAAGTAGTGGACACTGAAGCTTTCTTT.

The chain is built from TRBV6-1 and TRBJ2-5; D is unclear. V was pared by 1 base and J by 1 base, with 10 bases between. From germline, CDR1 is MNHNS and CDR2 SASEGT. The CDR3 has 15 residues. The CDR3 DNA is TGTGCCAGCAGTGAAGACCCGGGTTTCCAAGAGACCCAGTACTTC. It translates to CASSEDPGFQETQYF.

This chain connects TRBV7-2 to TRBJ1-2, with TRBD1 matching over 8 bases. The CDR3 spans 13 residues. The V gene's germline CDR1 is SGHTA and CDR2 FQGNSA. V lost 3 bases, J lost 7 bases, and 4 bases stayed unmatched. In nucleotides, the CDR3 is TGTGCCAGCAGCTTCGCAGGGGGCGTTGGCTACACCTTC. Residues: CASSFAGGVGYTF.

The chain employs TRBV7-5 and TRBJ2-6; TRBD1 is the table's D call and was not checked against the DNA. TRBV7-5 is labeled a pseudogene. The CDR3 is made up of 17 amino acids. This CDR3 is CARITTSRQSRANVLTF. The CDR3 coding sequence is TGTGCCAGAATAACGACAAGTAGACAAAGTCGGGCCAACGTCCTGACTTTC.

This CDR3 reads CASSRTGGGTGELFF. Written as DNA, the CDR3 is TGTGCCAGCAGTCGGACAGGGGGCGGCACCGGGGAGCTGTTTTTT. J is TRBJ2-2 and V is TRBV27; 11 bases are shared with TRBD1. Germline assignment: CDR1 MNHEY and CDR2 SMNVEV (reference sequence). Trimming removed 5 bases from V and 4 bases from J; junction bases left unmatched: 3. The CDR3 consists of 15 residues.

This rearrangement joins TRBV28 to TRBJ2-7; D might be TRBD1 (9 bases). The CDR3 covers 15 residues. Trimming took 3 bases from V and 6 from J, leaving 18 bases between them. Germline-derived CDR1 and CDR2 are MDHEN and SYDVKM. Written as DNA, the CDR3 is TGTGCCAGCAGTTTCGGGGGGGACAGGGATAGCGAGCAGTACTTC. Protein product: CASSFGGDRDSEQYF. Complete variable domain (other parts from reference TRBV28 and TRBJ2-7): DVKVTQSSRYLVKRTGEKVFLECVQDMDHENMFWYRQDPGLGLRLIYFSYDVKMKEKGDIPEGYSVSREKKERFSLILESASTNQTSMYLCASSFGGDRDSEQYFGPGTRLTVT.

The chain recombines TRBV11-2 with TRBJ2-7; D might be TRBD2 (6 bases). The CDR3 sequence is 14 residues long. Germline V gives CDR1 SGHAT, CDR2 FQNNGV. V dropped 3 bases and J dropped 3 bases, with 12 bases sitting between them. The CDR3 DNA follows: TGTGCCAGCAGCTTTGGGAGGAGCGGCTACGAGCAGTACTTC. Residues: CASSFGRSGYEQYF.

V gene TRBV2 combines with J gene TRBJ1-3; TRBD1 is a possible D gene (6 bases). Per germline, CDR1 SNHLY and CDR2 FYNNEI. The CDR3 extends over 14 amino acids. With 6 bases removed from V and 1 base from J, the gap between germline ends came to 10 bases. The CDR3 DNA reads TGTGCCAGCAGACGCAGGGGTTCTGGAAACACCATATATTTT. It yields the protein CASRRRGSGNTIYF. The full variable domain, rest sourced from reference TRBV2 and TRBJ1-3, is EPEVTQTPSHQVTQMGQEVILRCVPISNHLYFYWYRQILGQKVEFLVSFYNNEISEKSEIFDDQFSVERPDGSNFTLKIRSTKLEDSAMYFCASRRRGSGNTIYFGEGSWLTVV.

The table lists this clone with a few counts. CDR3 amino acids: CASSSQGAVEQYF. The DNA of the CDR3 is TGTGCCAGCAGTTCCCAGGGGGCGGTTGAGCAGTACTTC. The chain couples TRBV11-2 to TRBJ2-7; 8 bases line up with TRBD1. Germline lookup yields CDR1 SGHAT and CDR2 FQNNGV. V was pared by 6 bases and J by 7 bases, with 8 bases of the junction left unmatched. CDR3 size: 13 residues.

V and J are TRBV10-2 and TRBJ2-2; perhaps D is TRBD1 or TRBD2 (5 bases each). This CDR3 comprises 18 residues. Deletions cut 7 bases from V and 3 bases from J, with 24 bases between. Germline V lookup: CDR1 WSHSY, CDR2 SAAADI. In DNA form, the CDR3 reads TGCGCCAGCACCCGAAGTGTTGGGGGAGCCTGGGACACCGGGGAGCTGTTTTTT. It specifies CASTRSVGGAWDTGELFF.

The chain uses TRBV2 and TRBJ1-1; D is perhaps TRBD1 (5 bases). Germline CDR1 and CDR2: SNHLY and FYNNEI. CDR3 length equals 14 residues. With 6 bases removed from V and 1 base from J, the gap between germline ends came to 12 bases. For the CDR3, the DNA is TGTGCCAGCAGCTCCCAGGGCGAGAACACTGAAGCTTTCTTT. It yields the protein CASSSQGENTEAFF.

The chain links TRBV6-1 to TRBJ2-7; D is undetermined. Germline V gene lookup returns CDR1 MNHNS and CDR2 SASEGT. CDR3 length: 14 amino acids. V was cut by 3 bases and J by 7 bases, with 16 bases left in between. The CDR3 sequence: CASSESSRAGEQYF. As DNA, the CDR3 is TGTGCCAGCAGTGAGTCGTCCCGGGCTGGGGAGCAGTACTTC.

The chain is built from TRBV27 and TRBJ2-1, with 9 bases identical to TRBD1. The CDR3 has 15 residues. V was clipped by 3 bases and J by 4 bases; unmatched bases: 4. Germline CDR1 and CDR2: MNHEY and SMNVEV (reference sequence). For the CDR3, the DNA is TGTGCCAGCAGTTTCGGGACAGGGTCTTACAATGAGCAGTTCTTC. Encoded protein: CASSFGTGSYNEQFF.

The chain employs TRBV7-9 and TRBJ2-7; D might be TRBD2 (6 bases). The length of the CDR3 is 14 residues. V lost 5 bases and J lost 3, with 14 bases in between. The germline CDR1 and CDR2 sequences are SEHNR and FQNEAQ (reference sequence). CDR3 bases: TGTGCCAGCAGCCCTGGGGACTTCCTCTACGAGCAGTACTTC. Protein: CASSPGDFLYEQYF. Using reference TRBV7-9 and TRBJ2-7 for the parts outside the CDR3, the full variable domain is DTGVSQNPRHKITKRGQNVTFRCDPISEHNRLYWYRQTLGQGPEFLTYFQNEAQLEKSRLLSDRFSAERPKGSFSTLEIQRTEQGDSAMYLCASSPGDFLYEQYFGPGTRLTVT.

The rearrangement links TRBV4-3 to TRBJ2-1, with 11 bases that match TRBD2. Germline V gives CDR1 LGHNA, CDR2 YSLEER. The J segment lost 7 bases and the V segment lost 1 base, leaving 9 bases of the junction unmatched. The CDR3 consists of 17 residues. The CDR3 sequence: CASSQGLIAGGKNEQFF. The CDR3 nucleotides read TGCGCCAGCAGCCAAGGGTTGATAGCGGGAGGGAAGAATGAGCAGTTCTTC.

On this clone itself: Other DNA variants within this sample encode the same CDR3. CDR3 sequence (DNA): TGCAGCGTTGAAGGCAGCTCCTACGAGCAGTACTTC. This codes for CSVEGSSYEQYF. The chain is built from TRBV29-1 and TRBJ2-7; D unresolved. The CDR3 is 12 residues long. The germline gives CDR1 SQVTM, CDR2 ANQGSEA. Trimming took 1 base from V and 0 from J, leaving 4 bases between them.

This chain joins TRBV18 and TRBJ2-7; TRBD1 aligns across 10 bases. The V and J ends lost 1 base and 3 bases, in that order; junction bases with no gene match: 3. The CDR3 length is 15 residues. Germline values: CDR1 KGHSH, CDR2 LQKENI. CDR3 sequence (DNA): TGTGCCAGCTCACCACAGACAGGGGGCGGCTACGAGCAGTACTTC. Translation: CASSPQTGGGYEQYF. Filled out from reference TRBV18 and TRBJ2-7, the complete variable domain reads NAGVMQNPRHLVRRRGQEARLRCSPMKGHSHVYWYRQLPEEGLKFMVYLQKENIIDESGMPKERFSAEFPKEGPSILRIQQVVRGDSAAYFCASSPQTGGGYEQYFGPGTRLTVT.

The chain carries TRBV11-3 and TRBJ2-3, with a weak D call TRBD1 (6 bases). Deletions cut 5 bases from V and 5 bases from J, with 17 bases between. Looked up from germline, CDR1 is SGHNT and CDR2 is YENEEA. This CDR3 region has 15 residues. This chain's CDR3 is CASSVQGLVGDTQYF. The CDR3 region has the DNA TGTGCCAGCAGCGTACAGGGTTTAGTAGGAGATACGCAGTATTTT.

This clone was counted many times. The chain uses TRBV25-1 and TRBJ1-1; 8 bases line up with TRBD1. The V gene end was trimmed by 2 bases and the J gene end by 4 bases; junction bases not matched to a gene: 12. The CDR3 has 17 residues. CDR1 and CDR2 (germline): MGHDK, SYGVNS. CDR3 DNA sequence: TGTGCCAGCAGTGAACCCCGGACAGGGCAAGGTTCCACTGAAGCTTTCTTT. Translation gives CASSEPRTGQGSTEAFF.

The V gene is TRBV27, the J gene TRBJ1-2, with TRBD1 as a possible D gene (6 bases). Trimming cost V 5 bases and J 0 bases, with 10 bases left between them. The CDR3 length is 14 residues. Germline V CDR1 and CDR2: MNHEY, SMNVEV (reference sequence). Here the CDR3 DNA reads TGTGCCAGCAGTCGTAACAGGGCTAACTATGGCTACACCTTC. This translates into CASSRNRANYGYTF.

The genes are TRBV4-2 and TRBJ2-2; D may be TRBD2 (6 bases). V lost 1 base, J lost 5 bases, and 14 bases lay in between. The length of the CDR3 is 16 residues. Germline values: CDR1 LGHNA, CDR2 YNFKEQ. The CDR3 spells CASSQGRLATTGELFF. Written as DNA, the CDR3 is TGTGCCAGCAGCCAAGGTAGGCTAGCGACGACCGGGGAGCTGTTTTTT.

This sequence joins TRBV6-1 and TRBJ2-7; TRBD2 matches at 16 bases. The CDR3 length is 14 residues. Losses at the gene ends were 7 bases for V and 7 bases for J; bases not matched to a gene: 4. Germline V CDR1 and CDR2: MNHNS, SASEGT. The chain's CDR3 is CASTPGLAGGEQYF. The DNA of the CDR3 is TGTGCCAGCACCCCGGGACTAGCGGGAGGGGAGCAGTACTTC.

The genes are TRBV6-5 and TRBJ2-2; 7 positions agree with TRBD2. This CDR3 has 15 residues. V shed 4 bases and J 5 bases; nucleotides not matched to a gene: 7. Germline CDR1 and CDR2: MNHEY and SVGAGI. The DNA for the CDR3 is TGTGCCAGCAGTTTACCGGGACTATCAACCGGGGAGCTGTTTTTT. Its translation is CASSLPGLSTGELFF.

This clone came up many times. The J gene is TRBJ2-2, the V gene TRBV7-2; 7 bases line up with TRBD2. Germline CDR1 reads SGHTA; CDR2 reads FQGNSA. Trimming removed 8 bases from V and 2 bases from J; junction bases left unmatched: 11. This CDR3 has 16 residues. For the CDR3, the DNA is TGTGCCAGCGGCCGGGGTAGCGGGCCAAACACCGGGGAGCTGTTTTTT. The encoded protein is CASGRGSGPNTGELFF.